This is a list of T cell receptor beta chains from one sample in a study of blood T cell repertoires in COVID-19. The method was immunoSEQ multiplex PCR; TCRdb's version includes in-frame clones alone and lacks a portion of them. The top ten hold approximately 9% of the sample, which has fewer than 200,000 clones, roughly 85% seen once. The source material was PBMCs or T cells enriched from blood (not recorded which). All receptors come from a woman aged 18-29 years who had recovered from COVID-19. The CDR3 runs from the conserved cysteine through the conserved F or W. Fields, in order: clone size, J gene, V gene, D gene, CDR3 protein, CDR3 DNA. D genes are given only for firm matches. Only part of the rows carry a size: once, few, many, or a class if the clone is expanded.

>NA|TRBJ1-6|TRBV5-8|TRBD1
CASRPGTGMGSPLHF
TGTGCCAGCAGGCCAGGGACAGGGATGGGGTCACCCCTCCACTTT
>NA|TRBJ2-7|TRBV19|TRBD2
CASKSGGTSYEQYF
TGTGCCAGTAAAAGCGGGGGCACCTCCTACGAGCAGTACTTC
>NA|TRBJ2-5|TRBV28|TRBD1
CASGIRDRRGLETQYF
TGTGCCAGCGGCATCCGGGACAGACGGGGCTTGGAGACCCAGTACTTC
>NA|TRBJ1-5|TRBV4-2|NA
CASSQDRLSNQPQHF
TGTGCCAGCAGCCAAGACAGGCTGAGCAATCAGCCCCAGCATTTT
>NA|TRBJ2-7|TRBV10-1|NA
CASSAGLGNEQYF
TGCGCCAGCAGTGCAGGGCTAGGTAACGAGCAGTACTTC
>NA|TRBJ2-1|TRBV27|NA
CASASGGNREQFF
TGTGCCAGCGCCAGTGGCGGGAACCGTGAGCAGTTCTTC
>NA|TRBJ1-2|TRBV5-1|NA
CASSLSDSRDGYTF
TGCGCCAGCAGCCTTTCCGACAGTAGAGATGGCTACACCTTC
>NA|TRBJ1-6|TRBV19|NA
CASSIAPMRGGGYNSPLHF
TGTGCCAGTAGTATCGCCCCGATGAGGGGAGGTGGCTATAATTCACCCCTCCACTTT
>NA|TRBJ2-5|TRBV11-2|TRBD2
CASNRRAGSKETQYF
TGTGCCTCCAACCGCCGAGCGGGATCGAAGGAGACCCAGTACTTC
>NA|TRBJ1-6|TRBV13|TRBD1
CASSMDRSSYNSPLHF
TGTGCCAGCAGCATGGACAGGAGCTCCTATAATTCACCCCTCCACTTT
>NA|TRBJ1-6|TRBV24-1|TRBD1
CATSDSRTGGVSPLHF
TGTGCCACCAGTGATTCTAGGACAGGCGGTGTTTCACCCCTCCACTTT
>few|TRBJ2-2|TRBV7-2|TRBD1
CASSLYRTGATGELFF
TGTGCCAGCAGCTTATATCGGACAGGGGCCACCGGGGAGCTGTTTTTT
>NA|TRBJ1-1|TRBV12-5|TRBD1
CASGLRQGAEAFF
TGTGCTAGTGGTCTACGACAGGGAGCTGAAGCTTTCTTT
>many|TRBJ1-5|TRBV6-1|NA
CASSDIIAGGNQPQHF
TGTGCCAGCAGTGACATCATAGCGGGTGGCAATCAGCCCCAGCATTTT